The clone carrying this T cell receptor (beta chain) was detected many times. What it recognizes is unknown. The record originates from a study of identical twins. In TCRdb, the 5' RACE reads were re-called with MiXCR into one record per CDR3 protein. This table holds 200,000 to 250,000 distinct CDR3 sequences, around 6.8% found once. The V gene lost 2 bases and the J gene lost 1 base, with 13 bases spanning the gap. Germline V gene sequence: CDR1 SGHVS, CDR2 FNYEAQ. The CDR3 sequence is 16 residues long. The study's findings and limits: Sharing of beta out-of-frame sequences by twins showed a weaker excess.

This sample also belongs to another study, concerning yellow fever vaccine responses in identical twins.

The TCR sequence derives from a young woman in good health. The chain joins TRBV7-6 to TRBJ2-3, with TRBD2 as a possible D gene (6 bases). The source material was memory (CD45RO+) T cells sorted from blood. CDR3 coding DNA: TGTGCCAGCAGCTTACTTCCGGGAGAGGGCACAGATACGCAGTATTTT. It specifies CASSLLPGEGTDTQYF.